This entry concerns a single T cell receptor beta chain. The target antigen is unknown. Alongside a J-beta primer mix, a sample-barcoded 5' primer served in a second PCR lasting about 7 to 12 cycles. Each cDNA molecule was tagged by a template-switch adaptor that had 12 random nucleotides. TCRdb used MiXCR to reprocess the 5' RACE reads, holding one entry per CDR3 protein. The sample consists of approximately 1.5 million distinct CDR3 sequences, 42% of them appearing once. This sample is drawn from a study of blood T cells in healthy people across ages. Study-wide points: As naive T cell percentage varied, TCR beta diversity correlated strongly with it. Among long-lived donors, naive CD4+ cells were more numerous and diversity higher than in aged donors.

The CDR3 spans 15 residues. J gave up 3 bases and V 0 bases, and 6 bases lay outside the gene matches. CDR1 is DFQATT, CDR2 SNEGSKA, per germline (reference sequence). The sequence was collected from a woman under 30 in good health. The chain carries TRBV20-1 and TRBJ2-3, with 7 nucleotides matching TRBD2. The sample taken for sequencing was blood. The CDR3 DNA reads as TGCAGTGCTAGAGACCCGGGAGGAGGGACAGATACGCAGTATTTT. As protein: CSARDPGGGTDTQYF.